This T cell receptor (beta chain) was recovered during a study of CD8 T cells in Susac syndrome. CD8+ and CD4+ T cells from blood underwent TCR beta sequencing, which was carried out in a high-throughput format. A quantity of 0.5 to 1 ug RNA underwent reverse transcription using random hexamers. MiXCR, applied by TCRdb to the immunoSEQ multiplex PCR reads, yields one record per CDR3 protein. The sample lists about 280,000 distinct CDR3 sequences; about 88% were seen once. The CDR3 contains 15 residues. Germline CDR1 and CDR2: MNHEY and SMNVEV (reference sequence). V was clipped by 3 bases and J by 7 bases, with 15 bases between them.

The chain links TRBV27 to TRBJ2-2; D remains unclear. The sequence derives from a human donor with multiple sclerosis. The sequenced material came from CD8+ T cells from PBMCs. CDR3 nucleotide sequence: TGTGCCAGCAGTTTGCCCGGGCCGACGATCGGGGAGCTGTTTTTT. It codes for CASSLPGPTIGELFF.